A single sample gave rise to the 3 T cell receptor beta chains below, sequenced in a study of graft-versus-host responses after intestinal transplantation. Data came from immunoSEQ multiplex PCR; TCRdb stores just in-frame clones and leaves some out. The sample gives 50,000 or so clones, 90% to 95% of which show up once; 2.5% to 3% is in the top ten. The starting material was PBMCs, obtained approximately four months after intestinal transplantation. These TCRs come from a human patient who received an intestinal transplant, so some T cells may come from the graft donor.

This chain connects TRBV28 to TRBJ2-1; maybe TRBD1 (6 bases). This CDR3 has 15 residues. Trimming stripped 6 bases from V and 6 bases from J, with 18 bases between. Germline CDR1 is MDHEN and CDR2 is SYDVKM. Here the CDR3 DNA reads TGTGCCAGCAGCATACCAGGGGCTGGCGGCAATGAGCAGTTCTTC. It specifies CASSIPGAGGNEQFF.

The chain couples TRBV28 to TRBJ2-7; possibly TRBD2 for D (6 bases). The CDR3 runs 15 residues. Trimming shortened V by 2 bases and J by 7 bases, and 18 bases separated the two germline ends. Per germline, CDR1 MDHEN and CDR2 SYDVKM. The CDR3 nucleotides read TGTGCCAGCAGTTTAAACAGACTAGTTGGGGGGGAGCAGTACTTC. Residues: CASSLNRLVGGEQYF.

The chain is built from TRBV6-1 and TRBJ2-3; D unclear. The CDR3 contains 13 residues. Germline CDR1 reads MNHNS; CDR2 reads SASEGT. V was trimmed by 6 bases and J by 2 bases, leaving 9 bases between them. The CDR3 DNA follows: TGTGCCAGCAGGGACCCAAACACAGATACGCAGTATTTT. Its protein product is CASRDPNTDTQYF.